This T cell receptor beta chain derives from a study of OX40 agonist ivuxolimab in advanced cancers. Concerning this clone: The antigen remains undetermined. Compared with germline, one end of the junction differs, possibly owing to a read error.

The CDR3 length is 14 residues. Germline CDR1 SGDLS, CDR2 YYNGEE. Findings and limits, study-wide: Partial responders at 0.1-3.0 mg/kg had among the lowest clonal expansion.

Sequencing was performed with immunoSEQ multiplex PCR; in TCRdb, only in-frame clones are kept and a portion is missing. The sample contains 65,000 to 95,000 clones, roughly 82% of which appear only once. The specimen comprised CD4+ or CD8+ T cells sorted from blood, sampled in a trial of the OX40 agonist ivuxolimab. The chain joins TRBV9 to TRBJ2-5; D not resolved. The clonotype was recovered from an adult with an advanced solid tumor such as melanoma, head and neck, liver or kidney cancer. The CDR3 coding sequence is TGTGCCAGCAGCGTAGTCGACGGCCAAGGGACCCAGTACTTC. Residues: CASSVVDGQGTQYF.